This T cell receptor beta chain was identified during a study of T cell clonotyping in hematopoietic cell transplantation. Germline CDR1 reads SGHTA; CDR2 reads FQGNSA. V lost 2 bases and J 1 base, leaving 9 bases between the germline ends. The CDR3 totals 15 residues. The time point denotes: recipient sample about 28 days before transplant, after cytoreduction. Samples: about 28 days before transplant, then days 30, 100 and 180 after. Repertoires were generated with immunoSEQ multiplex PCR, while TCRdb's copy carries only in-frame clones and drops some. The table has 25,000 or so clones, roughly 70% seen once; the top ten hold approximately 5.9%. Study-wide results and limits: At the given depth, recipient repertoires were over 95% de novo clonotypes.

To note about this clone: Its antigen is unidentified.

The TCR sequence derives from a man in his fifties or sixties with myelodysplastic syndrome. Some clones in this sample may be carry-over from other donors' samples. V gene TRBV7-2 combines with J gene TRBJ1-5; D gene unclear. Here the sequenced sample was peripheral blood mononuclear cells, taken before stem cell transplant. The CDR3: CASSLSGVSNQPQHF. The CDR3 nucleotides are TGTGCCAGCAGCTTATCGGGAGTCAGCAATCAGCCCCAGCATTTT.